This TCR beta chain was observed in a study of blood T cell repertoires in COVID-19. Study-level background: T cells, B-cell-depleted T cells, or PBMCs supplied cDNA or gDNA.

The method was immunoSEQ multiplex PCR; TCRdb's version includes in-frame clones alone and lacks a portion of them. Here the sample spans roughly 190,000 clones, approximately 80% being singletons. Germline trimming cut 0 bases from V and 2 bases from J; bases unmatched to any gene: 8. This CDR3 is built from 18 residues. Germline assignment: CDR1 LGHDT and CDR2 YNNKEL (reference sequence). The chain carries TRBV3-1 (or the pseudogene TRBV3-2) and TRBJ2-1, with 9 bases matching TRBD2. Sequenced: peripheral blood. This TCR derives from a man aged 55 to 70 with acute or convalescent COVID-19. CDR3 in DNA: TGTGCCAGCAGCCAAGACGGGGCGGGAGGGCCGACCTACAATGAGCAGTTCTTC. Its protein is CASSQDGAGGPTYNEQFF.